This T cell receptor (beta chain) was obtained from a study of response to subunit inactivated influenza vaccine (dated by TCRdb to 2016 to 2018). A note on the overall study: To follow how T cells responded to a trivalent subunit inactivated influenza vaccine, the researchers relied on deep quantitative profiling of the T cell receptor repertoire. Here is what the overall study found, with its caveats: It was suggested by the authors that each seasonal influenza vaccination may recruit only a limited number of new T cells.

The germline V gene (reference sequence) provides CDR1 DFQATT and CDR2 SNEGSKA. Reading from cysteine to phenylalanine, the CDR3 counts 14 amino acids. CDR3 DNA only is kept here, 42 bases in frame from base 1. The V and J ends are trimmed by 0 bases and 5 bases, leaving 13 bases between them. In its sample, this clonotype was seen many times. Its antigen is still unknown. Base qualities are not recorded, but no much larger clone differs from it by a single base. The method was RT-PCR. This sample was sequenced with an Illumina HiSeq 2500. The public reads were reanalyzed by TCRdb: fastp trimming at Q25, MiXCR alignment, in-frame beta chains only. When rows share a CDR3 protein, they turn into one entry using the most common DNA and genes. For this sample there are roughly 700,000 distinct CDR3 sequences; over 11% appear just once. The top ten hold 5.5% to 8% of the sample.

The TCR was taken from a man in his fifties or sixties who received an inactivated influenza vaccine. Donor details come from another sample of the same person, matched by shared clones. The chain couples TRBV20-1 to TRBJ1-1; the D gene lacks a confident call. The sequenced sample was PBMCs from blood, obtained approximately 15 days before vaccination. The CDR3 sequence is CSAREVQARTEAFF. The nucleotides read TGCAGTGCTAGAGAGGTCCAGGCCCGAACTGAAGCTTTCTTT.